Detailed here is one T cell receptor beta chain. Its antigen remains unknown. This entry belongs to a study of a mutant IDH1 vaccine in newly diagnosed glioma. Study summary: Vaccination was launched 4-6 weeks after radiotherapy alone, or with temozolomide cycles. Week 35 was safety follow-up visit V12; week 47 was end-of-study visit V13. Study-level findings and limits: Apparently unrelated to pseudoprogression were changes in the top peripheral T cell clonotypes.

Germline lookup yields CDR1 LNHDA and CDR2 SQIVND (reference sequence). J gave up 3 bases and V 6 bases, and 11 bases lay outside the gene matches. The CDR3 has 16 residues. Sample time point: week 47, end of study. Each dose delivered 300 ug of mutant IDH1 20-mer peptide subcutaneously with imiquimod. The vaccination schedule gave patients eight doses in weeks 1, 3, 5, 7, 11, 15, 19 and 23. Produced via immunoSEQ multiplex PCR; TCRdb's table is partial and in-frame only. This sample has 40,000 or so clones; approximately 86% occur once, and the top ten carry under 20%. This specimen consisted of PBMCs, obtained from a glioma patient whose treatment included an IDH1 peptide vaccine. J is TRBJ1-1 and V is TRBV19; TRBD1 matches 9 bases. The sequence came from a man younger than 30 with glioma. Some clones in this sample may be carry-over from other donors' samples. The DNA of the CDR3 is TGTGCCAGTAGCAGCAGGGACAGGGCGCGGGACACTGAAGCTTTCTTT. It codes for CASSSRDRARDTEAFF.